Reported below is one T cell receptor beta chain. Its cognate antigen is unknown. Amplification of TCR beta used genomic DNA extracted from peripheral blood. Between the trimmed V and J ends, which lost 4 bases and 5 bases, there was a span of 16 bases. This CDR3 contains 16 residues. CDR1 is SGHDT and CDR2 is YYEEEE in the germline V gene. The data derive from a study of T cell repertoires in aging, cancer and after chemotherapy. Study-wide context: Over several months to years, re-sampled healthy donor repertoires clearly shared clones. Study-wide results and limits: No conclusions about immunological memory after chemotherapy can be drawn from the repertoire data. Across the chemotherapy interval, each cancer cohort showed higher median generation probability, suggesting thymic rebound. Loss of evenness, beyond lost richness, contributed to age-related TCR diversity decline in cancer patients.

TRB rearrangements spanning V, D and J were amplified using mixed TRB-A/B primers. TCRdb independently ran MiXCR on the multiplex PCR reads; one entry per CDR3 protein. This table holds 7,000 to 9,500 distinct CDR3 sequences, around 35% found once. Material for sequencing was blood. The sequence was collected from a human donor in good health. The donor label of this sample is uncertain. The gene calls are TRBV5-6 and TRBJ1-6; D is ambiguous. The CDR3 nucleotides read TGTGCCAGCAGCCAGATCTCGGGCAGCGATAATTCACCCCTCCACTTT. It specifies CASSQISGSDNSPLHF.